A single T cell receptor (beta chain) is shown here with its context. What it binds is unknown. Losses at the gene ends were 1 base for V and 6 bases for J; bases not matched to a gene: 2. The germline gives CDR1 SSHAT, CDR2 FNYEAQ (reference sequence). CDR3 length: 14 amino acids. The sample is drawn from a study of post-analysis software for immune sequencing data. Study details: Several disease courses (relapsing-remitting, secondary progressive and progressive-relapsing) of multiple sclerosis were included. Study-level results: Same-batch samples co-clustered strongly by F measure. Versus controls, multiple sclerosis patients showed significantly lower diversity (normalized Chao1). With TRBV5-6, TRBV5-1 and TRBV20-1 included, about five TRBV segments were more frequent in patients than in controls.

Built from TCR beta cDNA, the libraries had unique molecular identifiers in them. Each sample of about 0.95 to 11 million input T cells yielded roughly 500,000 cDNA molecules, so each molecule approximated one T cell. One entry per CDR3 protein, called by TCRdb with MiXCR from the PCR reads. This sample has some 700,000 distinct CDR3 sequences, with 59% found just once. This sequence joins TRBV7-7 and TRBJ2-1; 8 bases fit TRBD1. Sample: blood. The TCR comes from a girl aged 2 to 10 with multiple sclerosis. This CDR3 is CASSLVGTGNEQFF. As DNA, the CDR3 is TGTGCCAGCAGCTTAGTAGGGACAGGCAATGAGCAGTTCTTC.